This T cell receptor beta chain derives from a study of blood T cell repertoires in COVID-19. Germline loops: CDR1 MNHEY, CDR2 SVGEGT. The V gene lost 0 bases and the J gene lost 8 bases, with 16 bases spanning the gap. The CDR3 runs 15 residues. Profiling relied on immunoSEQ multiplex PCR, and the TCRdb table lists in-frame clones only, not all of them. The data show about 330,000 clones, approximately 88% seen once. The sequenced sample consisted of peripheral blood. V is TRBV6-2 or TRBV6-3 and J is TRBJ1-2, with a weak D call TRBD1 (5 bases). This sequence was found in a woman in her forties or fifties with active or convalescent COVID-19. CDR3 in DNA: TGTGCCAGCAGTTACTCGGACAAGTCATTTCGGGGCTACACCTTC. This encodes CASSYSDKSFRGYTF.